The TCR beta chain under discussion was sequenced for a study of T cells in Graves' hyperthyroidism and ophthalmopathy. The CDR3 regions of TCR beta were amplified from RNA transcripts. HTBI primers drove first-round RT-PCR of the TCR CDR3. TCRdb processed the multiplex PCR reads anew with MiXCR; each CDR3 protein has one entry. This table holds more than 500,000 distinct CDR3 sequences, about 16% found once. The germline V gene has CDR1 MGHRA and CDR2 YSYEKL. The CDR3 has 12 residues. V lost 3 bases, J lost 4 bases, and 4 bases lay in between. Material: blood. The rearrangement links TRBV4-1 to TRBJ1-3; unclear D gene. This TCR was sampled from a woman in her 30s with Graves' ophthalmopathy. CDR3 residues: CASSHRGNTIYF. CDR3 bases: TGCGCCAGCAGCCACAGAGGAAACACCATATATTTT.